Listed here are 3 T cell receptor beta chains from one sample, sequenced in a study of blood T cell repertoires in COVID-19 (dated by TCRdb to 2020 to 2021). Library preparation employed the immunoSEQ multiplex PCR assay. Entries here come from immuneACCESS through TCRdb and include only in-frame sequences with V and J called. Some clones fail to appear in such tables; in the studies checked, an unresolved V gene covers under half of the shortfall, and the cause of the remainder is unknown. The table for this sample lists around 250,000 clones; approximately 88% of them were counted only once. The leading ten clones occupy roughly 1.2% of the sample. The source material was PBMCs or T cells enriched from blood (not recorded which). Receptors were obtained from a middle-aged woman with acute COVID-19.

The chain couples TRBV14 to TRBJ2-1; 8 bases match TRBD2. CDR1 and CDR2 from the germline V gene are SGHDN and FVKESK. J lost 7 bases, V lost 6 bases, and 11 bases had no gene match. This CDR3 is built from 15 residues. CDR3 DNA sequence: TGTGCCAGCAGACCAACTAGCGGCATTTGGAATGAGCAGTTCTTC. This translates into CASRPTSGIWNEQFF.

The rearrangement links TRBV5-1 to TRBJ1-6; 10 bases align to TRBD1. The trim removed 1 base at V and 7 bases at J, leaving 5 bases unmatched. Germline lookup yields CDR1 SGHRS and CDR2 YFSETQ. The CDR3 sequence is 16 residues long. The CDR3 sequence: CASSLTDRGRNSPLHF. CDR3 nucleotide sequence: TGCGCCAGCAGCTTGACGGACAGGGGGAGGAATTCACCCCTCCACTTT.

Ten or more counts support this clone. This rearrangement joins TRBV5-5 to TRBJ1-5; perhaps TRBD1 as D (6 bases). The CDR3 totals 15 residues. The germline CDR1 and CDR2 sequences are SGHKS and YYEKEE (reference sequence). V was cut by 0 bases and J by 2 bases, with 9 bases left in between. Written as DNA, the CDR3 is TGTGCCAGCAGCTTGGAGGGACACCGCAATCAGCCCCAGCATTTT. Amino acids: CASSLEGHRNQPQHF.